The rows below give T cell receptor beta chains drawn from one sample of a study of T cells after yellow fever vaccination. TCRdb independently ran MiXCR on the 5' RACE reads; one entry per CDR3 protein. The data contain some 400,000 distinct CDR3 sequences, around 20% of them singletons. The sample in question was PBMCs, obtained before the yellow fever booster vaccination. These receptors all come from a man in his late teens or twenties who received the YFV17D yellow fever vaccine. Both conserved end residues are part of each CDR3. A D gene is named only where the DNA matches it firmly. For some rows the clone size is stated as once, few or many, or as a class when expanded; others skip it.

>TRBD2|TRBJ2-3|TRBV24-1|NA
CATSGRDLAQRGVEDTQYF
TGTGCCACCAGTGGACGGGATCTCGCCCAGCGGGGGGTTGAAGATACGCAGTATTTT
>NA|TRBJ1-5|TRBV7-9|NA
CASSSIVGGGGNQPQHF
TGTGCCAGCAGCTCAATAGTCGGCGGGGGTGGCAATCAGCCCCAGCATTTT
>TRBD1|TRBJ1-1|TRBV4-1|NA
CASSHPGQGETEAFF
TGCGCCAGCAGCCACCCGGGACAGGGCGAAACTGAAGCTTTCTTT
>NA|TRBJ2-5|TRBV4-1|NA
CASSQEGASTGETQYF
TGCGCCAGCAGCCAAGAAGGGGCCTCCACGGGGGAGACCCAGTACTTC
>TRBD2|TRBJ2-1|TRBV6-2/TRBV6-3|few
CASSYTSSGTRGGNEQFF
TGTGCCAGCAGTTACACCTCGTCCGGGACTAGAGGAGGCAATGAGCAGTTCTTC
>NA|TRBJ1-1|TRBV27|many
CASSLGPGEVYTEAFF
TGTGCCAGCAGTTTAGGGCCAGGGGAGGTGTACACTGAAGCTTTCTTT
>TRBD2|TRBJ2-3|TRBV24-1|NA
CATSDWTSGGGTDTQYF
TGTGCCACCAGTGATTGGACTAGCGGGGGGGGCACAGATACGCAGTATTTT
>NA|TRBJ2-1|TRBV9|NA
CASSVLGTSYNEQFF
TGTGCCAGCAGCGTCCTGGGAACCTCCTACAATGAGCAGTTCTTC
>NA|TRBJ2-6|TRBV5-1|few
CASSLRYLAGANVLTF
TGCGCCAGCAGCTTGAGGTATCTGGCTGGGGCCAACGTCCTGACTTTC
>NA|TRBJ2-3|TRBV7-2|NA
CASAPRAAGTDTQYF
TGTGCCAGCGCGCCCCGGGCGGCGGGCACAGATACGCAGTATTTT
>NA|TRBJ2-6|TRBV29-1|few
CSVTGSSGANVLTF
TGCAGCGTTACAGGGAGCTCTGGGGCCAACGTCCTGACTTTC
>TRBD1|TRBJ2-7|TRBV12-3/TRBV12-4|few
CASSRRQGASHEQYF
TGTGCCAGCAGCCGAAGGCAGGGGGCATCCCACGAGCAGTACTTC
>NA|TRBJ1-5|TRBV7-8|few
CASSLRVQPQHF
TGTGCCAGCAGCTTACGAGTTCAGCCCCAGCATTTT
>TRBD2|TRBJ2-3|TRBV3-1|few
CASSRSGNTQYF
TGTGCCAGCAGCCGTAGCGGGAATACGCAGTATTTT
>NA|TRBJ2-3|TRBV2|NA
CASSEASQSTDTQYF
TGTGCCAGCAGTGAGGCGAGCCAGAGCACAGATACGCAGTATTTT
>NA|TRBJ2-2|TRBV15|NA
CATSRDREPNTGELFF
TGTGCCACCAGCAGAGACAGGGAACCGAACACCGGGGAGCTGTTTTTT
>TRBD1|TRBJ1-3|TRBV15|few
CATSSDRALGNTIYF
TGTGCCACCAGCAGCGACAGGGCTCTTGGAAACACCATATATTTT
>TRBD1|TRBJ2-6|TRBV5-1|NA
CASSPGQGIVSGANVLTF
TGCGCCAGCAGCCCGGGACAGGGGATCGTCTCTGGGGCCAACGTCCTGACTTTC
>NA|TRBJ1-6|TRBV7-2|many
CASSPRAGDLSPLHF
TGTGCCAGCAGCCCCCGGGCGGGAGACCTTTCACCCCTCCACTTT
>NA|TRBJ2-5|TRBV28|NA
CAARTGGEETQYF
TGTGCCGCACGCACAGGTGGAGAGGAGACCCAGTACTTC
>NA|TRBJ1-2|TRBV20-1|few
CSASESLSYGYTF
TGCAGTGCTAGCGAGAGTCTTAGCTATGGCTACACCTTC
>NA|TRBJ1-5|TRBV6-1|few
CASSEGRGARGNQPQHF
TGTGCCAGCAGTGAAGGGAGGGGGGCGAGGGGCAATCAGCCCCAGCATTTT
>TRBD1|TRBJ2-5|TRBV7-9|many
CASSLEGGAKETQYF
TGTGCCAGCAGCTTAGAAGGGGGCGCGAAAGAGACCCAGTACTTC
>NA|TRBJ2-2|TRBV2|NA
CASSDPGKTGELFF
TGTGCCAGCAGTGACCCGGGGAAGACCGGGGAGCTGTTTTTT
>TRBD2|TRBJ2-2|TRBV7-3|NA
CASTSAGYGELFF
TGTGCCAGCACTTCAGCGGGGTATGGGGAGCTGTTTTTT
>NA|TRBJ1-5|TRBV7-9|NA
CASGGSSNQPQHF
TGTGCCAGCGGCGGCAGTAGCAATCAGCCCCAGCATTTT
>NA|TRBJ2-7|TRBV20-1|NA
CSATPVGVTYEQYF
TGCAGTGCTACCCCGGTGGGGGTTACCTACGAGCAGTACTTC
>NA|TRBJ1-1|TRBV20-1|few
CSAPGRANTEAFF
TGCAGTGCCCCAGGACGGGCGAACACTGAAGCTTTCTTT
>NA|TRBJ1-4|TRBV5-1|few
CASSLDPGRGEKLFF
TGCGCCAGCAGCTTGGACCCAGGCCGGGGTGAAAAACTGTTTTTT